This TCR beta chain was identified in a study of CD8 T cells in Susac syndrome. Findings and limits, study-wide: The authors found no clonal expansion in Susac syndrome CD4+ T cell repertoires.

Sequencing of TCR beta drew on CD8+ and CD4+ T cells from blood. Purification of the CD8+ and CD4+ T cells relied on negative isolation, and TEMRA cells underwent FACS enrichment. Random hexamers served to reverse transcribe roughly 0.45 to 1 ug RNA. The amplification used immunoSEQ multiplex PCR on TCR beta CDR3; it spanned 54 Vbeta and 13 Jbeta. TCRdb reprocessed the immunoSEQ multiplex PCR reads with MiXCR, giving one entry per CDR3 protein. The sample includes about 180,000 distinct CDR3 sequences, 94% of them seen just once. Comment on this clonotype: What it binds is not known.

Germline assignment: CDR1 LGHNA and CDR2 YNFKEQ. The CDR3 loop spans 14 amino acids. V was clipped by 1 base and J by 4 bases; unmatched bases: 3. Material: CD4+ T cells from PBMCs. The chain joins TRBV4-2 to TRBJ1-2, with 7 bases identical to TRBD1. This sequence originates from a human donor with Susac syndrome. CDR3 nucleotide sequence: TGTGCCAGCAGCCAAGCATCAGGGGGCTATGGCTACACCTTC. Translated, it gives CASSQASGGYGYTF.